This is a list of T cell receptor beta chains from one sample in a study of cytomegalovirus exposure and HLA in healthy donors. Produced via immunoSEQ multiplex PCR; TCRdb's table is partial and in-frame only. The sample contains fewer than 150,000 clones, 80% of which appear only once. The sequenced material came from PBMCs. These receptors were taken from a man aged 40-50 years in good health and CMV-seronegative. The CDR3 runs from the conserved cysteine through the conserved F or W. The D gene is left open where the match is weak. Not all rows give a size; the values are once, few, many and, for expanded clones, a class.

V	J	D	size	DNA	CDR3
TRBV7-9	TRBJ2-3	NA	NA	TGTGCCAGCAGACCATGGGCGGGGCGGGACACAGATACGCAGTATTTT	CASRPWAGRDTDTQYF
TRBV7-3	TRBJ1-1	NA	NA	TGTGCCAGCAGCTTAACCCCCGGGAACACTGAAGCTTTCTTT	CASSLTPGNTEAFF
TRBV9	TRBJ2-1	TRBD2	NA	TGTGCCAGCAGCGTATTGGCCGGGACTAGCGGGAGCCAAGTGTTCTTC	CASSVLAGTSGSQVFF
TRBV9	TRBJ2-7	NA	NA	TGTGCCAGCAGCTCCCACGGACTGGGGTACGAGCAGTACTTC	CASSSHGLGYEQYF
TRBV28	TRBJ2-3	TRBD2	NA	TGTGCCAGCAGTTTATTCGGGACTAGCGGGTACACAGATACGCAGTATTTT	CASSLFGTSGYTDTQYF
TRBV5-4	TRBJ2-7	NA	few	TGTGCCAGCAGCTTGGCCGGCGGGGGCGCGATGTACGAGCAGTACTTC	CASSLAGGGAMYEQYF
TRBV5-6	TRBJ2-5	NA	NA	TGTGCCAGCAGCTTGGGGGGCAAAGAGACCCAGTACTTC	CASSLGGKETQYF
TRBV29-1	TRBJ2-7	TRBD1	NA	TGCAGCGTGGGACAGGCCGCCTACGAGCAGTACTTC	CSVGQAAYEQYF
TRBV10-3	TRBJ2-3	NA	NA	TGTGCCATCAGAGGACAGAGCACAGATACGCAGTATTTT	CAIRGQSTDTQYF
TRBV10-3	TRBJ1-1	NA	NA	TGTGCCATCAGTGACAGATTGAACACTGAAGCTTTCTTT	CAISDRLNTEAFF
TRBV5-6	TRBJ1-6	NA	NA	TGTGCCAGCAGCGCGGGACTGAGCTCCTATAATTCACCCCTCCACTTT	CASSAGLSSYNSPLHF
TRBV27	TRBJ1-4	TRBD1	NA	TGTGCCAGCAGAAAGAACACCGGGACAGATAATGAAAAACTGTTTTTT	CASRKNTGTDNEKLFF
TRBV29-1	TRBJ1-1	NA	NA	TGCAGCGTTAGGGACATCACTGAAGCTTTCTTT	CSVRDITEAFF
TRBV10-3	TRBJ2-7	NA	NA	TGTGCCATCAGCCGGGACAACTACTACGAGCAGTACTTC	CAISRDNYYEQYF
TRBV9	TRBJ2-2	TRBD2	NA	TGTGCCAGCAGCGTGGGAGGGGCCCCCTACGCCGGGGAGCTGTTTTTT	CASSVGGAPYAGELFF
TRBV7-2	TRBJ2-7	NA	NA	TGTGCCAGCAGCTTTGACAGATCCTACGAGCAGTACTTC	CASSFDRSYEQYF